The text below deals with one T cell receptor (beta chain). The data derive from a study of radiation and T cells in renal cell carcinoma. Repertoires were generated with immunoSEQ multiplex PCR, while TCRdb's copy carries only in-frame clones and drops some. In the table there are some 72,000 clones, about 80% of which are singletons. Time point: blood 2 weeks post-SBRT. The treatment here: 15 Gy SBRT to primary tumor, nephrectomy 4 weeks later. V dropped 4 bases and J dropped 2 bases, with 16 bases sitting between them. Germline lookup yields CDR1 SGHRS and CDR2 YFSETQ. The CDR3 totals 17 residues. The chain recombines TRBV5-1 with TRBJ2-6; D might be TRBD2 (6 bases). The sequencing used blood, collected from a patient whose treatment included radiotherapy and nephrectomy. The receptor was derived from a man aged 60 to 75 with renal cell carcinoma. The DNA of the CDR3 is TGCGCCAGCAGCCTCGGGCCCGGGGGAGCTGGGGCCAACGTCCTGACTTTC. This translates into CASSLGPGGAGANVLTF.